This paragraph reports one TCR beta chain. The CDR3 extends over 12 amino acids. V was cut by 5 bases and J by 11 bases, with 10 bases left in between. Germline-derived CDR1 and CDR2 are PRHDT and FYEKMQ (reference sequence). This specimen belongs to a study of blood T cell repertoires in COVID-19. Whole-study context: Specimens from acute and convalescent COVID-19 originated in the United States, Italy and Spain. The analysed material was cDNA or gDNA that came from T cells, B-cell-depleted T cells, or PBMCs.

Seattle participants joined during active infection and were tracked over time. As handled by the study authors: Amplified reference gene primers provided the basis for estimating nucleated cell counts. Generated by immunoSEQ multiplex PCR, the TCRdb table keeps only in-frame clones and is missing some. The V and J calls and clone size were taken over from that table, and D and trimming were inferred from the DNA. The sample contains a few hundred thousand clones, around 87% of which appear only once. The chain is built from TRBV13 and TRBJ1-6; no clear D gene. This TCR came from a young woman with COVID-19, enrolled during active disease. Sequenced: peripheral blood. CDR3: CASSIRGTPLHF. The CDR3 nucleotides are TGTGCCAGCAGCATCCGCGGTACACCCCTCCACTTT.